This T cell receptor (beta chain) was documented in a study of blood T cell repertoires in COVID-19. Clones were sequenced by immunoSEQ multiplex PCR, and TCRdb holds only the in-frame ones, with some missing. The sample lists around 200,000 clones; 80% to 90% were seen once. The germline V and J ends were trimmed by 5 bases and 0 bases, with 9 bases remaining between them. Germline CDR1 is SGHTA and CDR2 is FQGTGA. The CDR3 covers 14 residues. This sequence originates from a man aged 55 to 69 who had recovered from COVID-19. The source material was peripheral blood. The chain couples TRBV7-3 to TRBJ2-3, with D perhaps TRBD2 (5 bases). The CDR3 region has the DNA TGTGCCAGCAGCCACCGGACTAGCACAGATACGCAGTATTTT. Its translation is CASSHRTSTDTQYF.